This T cell receptor beta chain stems from a study of blood T cells in healthy people across ages. Ten or more counts support this clonotype. Its antigen is unidentified. Broader study findings: Fewer expanded clones and more diversity marked long-lived versus aged donors.

The CDR3 length is 14 residues. Per germline, CDR1 MDHEN and CDR2 SYDVKM. Trimming removed 10 bases from V and 6 bases from J, with 16 bases in between. A second about 6 to 11 cycle PCR used barcoded and J-beta primers. Each TCR beta cDNA got a 12-nucleotide random molecular identifier. TCRdb ran MiXCR on the 5' RACE reads and lists one entry per CDR3 protein. The sample holds approximately 940,000 distinct CDR3 sequences, about 48% seen once. The receptor was isolated from a man aged 25 to 45 in good health. The specimen sequenced was blood. This chain links TRBV28 with TRBJ1-6; D might be TRBD1 (6 bases). The CDR3 nucleotides read TGTGCCACCAGACGACAGGTGTTTAATTCACCCCTCCACTTT. Its protein is CATRRQVFNSPLHF.